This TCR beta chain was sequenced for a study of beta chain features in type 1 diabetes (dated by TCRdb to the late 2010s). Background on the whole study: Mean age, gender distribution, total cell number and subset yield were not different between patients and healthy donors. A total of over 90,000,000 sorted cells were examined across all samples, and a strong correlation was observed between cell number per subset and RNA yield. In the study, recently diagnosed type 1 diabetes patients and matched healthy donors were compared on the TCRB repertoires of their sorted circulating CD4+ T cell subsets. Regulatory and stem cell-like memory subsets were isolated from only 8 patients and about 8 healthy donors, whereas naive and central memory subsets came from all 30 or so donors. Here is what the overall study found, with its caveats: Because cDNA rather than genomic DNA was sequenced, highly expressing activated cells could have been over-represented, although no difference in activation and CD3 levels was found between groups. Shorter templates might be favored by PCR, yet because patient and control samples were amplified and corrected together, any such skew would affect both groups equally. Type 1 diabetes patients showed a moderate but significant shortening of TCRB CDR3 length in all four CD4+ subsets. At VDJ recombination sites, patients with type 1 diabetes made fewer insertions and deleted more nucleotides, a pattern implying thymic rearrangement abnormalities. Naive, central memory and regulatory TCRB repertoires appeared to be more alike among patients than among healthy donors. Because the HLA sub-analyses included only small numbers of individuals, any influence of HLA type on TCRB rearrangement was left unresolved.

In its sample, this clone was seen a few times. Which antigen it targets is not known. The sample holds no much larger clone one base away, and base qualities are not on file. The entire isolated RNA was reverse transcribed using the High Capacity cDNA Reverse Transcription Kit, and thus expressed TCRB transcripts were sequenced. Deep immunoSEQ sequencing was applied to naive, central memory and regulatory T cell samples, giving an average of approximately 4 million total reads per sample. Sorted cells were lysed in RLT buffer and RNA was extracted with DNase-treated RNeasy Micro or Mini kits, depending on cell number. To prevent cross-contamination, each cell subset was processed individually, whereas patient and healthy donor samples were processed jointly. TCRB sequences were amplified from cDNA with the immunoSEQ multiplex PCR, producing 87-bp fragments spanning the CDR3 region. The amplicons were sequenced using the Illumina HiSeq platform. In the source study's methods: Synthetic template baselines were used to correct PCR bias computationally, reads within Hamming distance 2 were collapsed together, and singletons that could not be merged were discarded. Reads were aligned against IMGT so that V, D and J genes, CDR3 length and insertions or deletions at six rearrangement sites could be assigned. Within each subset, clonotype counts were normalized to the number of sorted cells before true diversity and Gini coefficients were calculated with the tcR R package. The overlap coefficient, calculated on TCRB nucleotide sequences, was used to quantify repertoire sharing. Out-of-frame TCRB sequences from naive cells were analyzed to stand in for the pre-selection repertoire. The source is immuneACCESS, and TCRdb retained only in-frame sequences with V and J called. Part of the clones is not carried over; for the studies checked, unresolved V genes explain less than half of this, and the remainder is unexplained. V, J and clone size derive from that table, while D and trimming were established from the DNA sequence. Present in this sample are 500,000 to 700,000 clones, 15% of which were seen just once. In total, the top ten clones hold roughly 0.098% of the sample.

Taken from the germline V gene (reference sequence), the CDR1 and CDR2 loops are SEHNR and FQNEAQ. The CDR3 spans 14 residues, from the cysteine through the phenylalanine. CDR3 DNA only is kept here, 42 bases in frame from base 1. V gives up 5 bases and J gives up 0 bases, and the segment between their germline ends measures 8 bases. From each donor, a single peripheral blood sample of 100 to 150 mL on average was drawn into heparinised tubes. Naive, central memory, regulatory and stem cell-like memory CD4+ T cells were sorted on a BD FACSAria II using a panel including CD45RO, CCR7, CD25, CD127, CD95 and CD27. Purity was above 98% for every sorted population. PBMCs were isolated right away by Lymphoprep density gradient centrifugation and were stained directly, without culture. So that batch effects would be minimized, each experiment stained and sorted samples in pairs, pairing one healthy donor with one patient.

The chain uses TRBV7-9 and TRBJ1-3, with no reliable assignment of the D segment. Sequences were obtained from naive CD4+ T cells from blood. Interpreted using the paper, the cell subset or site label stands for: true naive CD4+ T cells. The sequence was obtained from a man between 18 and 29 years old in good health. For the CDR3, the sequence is CASSRDASGNTIYF. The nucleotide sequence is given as TGTGCCAGCAGCCGGGATGCCTCTGGAAACACCATATATTTT.